Listed here are 22 T cell receptor beta chains from one sample, sequenced in a study of glioma-infiltrating T cells after dendritic cell vaccination. Profiling relied on immunoSEQ multiplex PCR, and the TCRdb table lists in-frame clones only, not all of them. The table records 55,000 to 75,000 clones, around 85% of them present only once. Time point here: after dendritic cell vaccination, including at tumor progression/relapse. Material: blood, obtained after dendritic cell vaccination. All receptors come from a human donor with glioblastoma.

The chain uses TRBV7-2 and TRBJ1-2, with 9 bases aligning to TRBD1. Germline trimming cut 5 bases from V and 7 bases from J; bases unmatched to any gene: 14. The CDR3 has 16 amino acids. CDR1 is SGHTA and CDR2 is FQGNSA in the germline V gene. The CDR3 DNA reads as TGTGCCAGCAGCCCATTGCTCCGGGACAGGGAAGGTGGCTACACCTTC. Its translation: CASSPLLRDREGGYTF.

V is TRBV6-5 and J is TRBJ1-4; 7 bases agree with TRBD1. Germline CDR1 and CDR2: MNHEY and SVGAGI. V shed 7 bases and J 4 bases; nucleotides not matched to a gene: 6. This CDR3 spans 14 amino acids. Written as DNA, the CDR3 is TGTGCCAGCACCAGAGGGGGCCTTAATGAAAAACTGTTTTTT. Encoded protein: CASTRGGLNEKLFF.

The V gene is TRBV4-3, the J gene TRBJ1-2; D is possibly TRBD1 (6 bases). CDR3 length equals 16 residues. The V end lost 3 bases, the J end lost 2 bases, and 16 bases lay between the germline ends. CDR1 is LGHNA and CDR2 is YSLEER in the germline V gene. The CDR3 reads CASSQGHYNPNYGYTF. CDR3 in DNA: TGCGCCAGCAGCCAGGGACACTACAACCCGAACTATGGCTACACCTTC.

The V call is TRBV6-1, the J call TRBJ1-4; unclear D gene. V lost 6 bases and J lost 1, with 9 bases in between. Germline V gene sequence: CDR1 MNHNS, CDR2 SASEGT. CDR3 size: 14 residues. As DNA, the CDR3 is TGTGCCAGCAGAAACGGGGTAACTAATGAAAAACTGTTTTTT. Its translation: CASRNGVTNEKLFF.

The J gene is TRBJ2-7, the V gene TRBV30, with 9 bases fitting TRBD2. In germline, CDR1 is GTSNPN, CDR2 SVGIG (reference sequence). J gave up 2 bases and V 2 bases, and 10 bases lay outside the gene matches. The CDR3 is 16 residues long. CDR3 residues: CAWSFRQRGAAYEQYF. The CDR3 bases are TGTGCCTGGAGTTTCCGCCAGCGGGGGGCTGCCTACGAGCAGTACTTC.

In regard to this clone: This sample includes further DNA sequences coding for the same CDR3. The J gene is TRBJ2-7, the V gene TRBV7-9; 7 bases are a match to TRBD1. The CDR3 sequence is 14 residues long. Looked up from germline, CDR1 is SEHNR and CDR2 is FQNEAQ (reference sequence). Trimming cost V 3 bases and J 0 bases; bases outside gene matches: 2. The chain's CDR3 is CASSLTGSSYEQYF. The CDR3 DNA sequence: TGTGCCAGCAGCTTGACAGGGAGCTCCTACGAGCAGTACTTC.

This chain uses TRBV18 with TRBJ1-4; no clear D gene. The CDR3 covers 14 residues. V lost 3 bases and J 2 bases, leaving 7 bases between the germline ends. From germline, CDR1 is KGHSH and CDR2 LQKENI. The CDR3 sequence is CASSPSGTNEKLFF. The CDR3, as DNA: TGTGCCAGCTCACCGTCCGGGACTAATGAAAAACTGTTTTTT.

The chain uses TRBV12-5 and TRBJ2-7; 7 bases align to TRBD1. Unmatched junction bases numbered 3, after V lost 1 base and J lost 3 bases. Per the germline V gene, CDR1 is LGHNT and CDR2 is FRNRAP. This CDR3 is built from 14 residues. The CDR3 reads CASGLGDSSYEQYF. The CDR3 region has the DNA TGTGCTAGTGGTTTGGGGGACAGCAGCTACGAGCAGTACTTC.

Only one count was recorded for this clone. The chain links TRBV7-2 to TRBJ2-2; TRBD2 agrees at 7 bases. This CDR3 has 16 residues. Germline V lookup: CDR1 SGHTA, CDR2 FQGNSA. CDR3 DNA sequence: TGTGCAACCAGCTCCTGGGGGGGGGTAAACACCGGGGAGCTGTTTTTT. It yields the protein CATSSWGGVNTGELFF.

V is TRBV2 and J is TRBJ2-5; 13 bases agree with TRBD2. Losses at the gene ends were 4 bases for V and 2 bases for J; bases not matched to a gene: 4. The CDR3 loop spans 16 amino acids. CDR1 and CDR2 from the germline V gene are SNHLY and FYNNEI. The CDR3 reads CASSGGTSGDQETQYF. CDR3 bases: TGTGCCAGCAGTGGGGGGACTAGCGGGGATCAAGAGACCCAGTACTTC.

The genes are TRBV6-5 and TRBJ1-2, with 7 nucleotides matching TRBD1. Looked up from germline, CDR1 is MNHEY and CDR2 is SVGAGI. Unmatched junction bases numbered 11, after V lost 5 bases and J lost 8 bases. The CDR3 covers 14 residues. This chain's CDR3 is CASSREDRVYGYTF. DNA for the CDR3: TGTGCCAGCAGTCGAGAAGACAGGGTCTACGGCTACACCTTC.

The chain joins TRBV6-6 to TRBJ1-5; a possible D gene is TRBD1 (5 bases). CDR3 length equals 16 residues. Trimming pared 0 bases from V and 4 bases from J, leaving 13 bases between. CDR1 and CDR2 from the germline V gene are MNHNY and SVGAGI (reference sequence). CDR3 region: CASSYSIGGRNQPQHF. The CDR3 region has the DNA TGTGCCAGCAGTTACTCGATCGGGGGACGAAATCAGCCCCAGCATTTT.

The chain employs TRBV4-3 and TRBJ2-2, with TRBD2 identical over 16 bases. CDR1 is LGHNA, CDR2 YSLEER, per germline. V dropped 3 bases and J dropped 6; count of bases not matched to a gene: 10. The CDR3 is 19 residues long. The CDR3 here is CASSQVGTSGGVDAGELFF. The CDR3 DNA reads as TGCGCCAGCAGCCAGGTGGGGACTAGCGGGGGGGTTGACGCCGGGGAGCTGTTTTTT.

This sequence joins TRBV30 and TRBJ2-2; 7 bases fit TRBD1. V shed 2 bases and J 4 bases; nucleotides not matched to a gene: 10. The CDR3 is made up of 16 amino acids. Germline values: CDR1 GTSNPN, CDR2 SVGIG (reference sequence). CDR3 sequence: CAWSKVGQTGTGELFF. The CDR3 DNA is TGTGCCTGGAGTAAAGTGGGACAGACCGGCACCGGGGAGCTGTTTTTT.

The J gene is TRBJ1-2, the V gene TRBV30; D not certain. V was cut by 4 bases and J by 4 bases, with 13 bases left in between. Germline-derived CDR1 and CDR2 are GTSNPN and SVGIG (reference sequence). The CDR3 spans 13 residues. CDR3: CAWTPLWSYGYTF. DNA of the CDR3: TGTGCCTGGACCCCATTATGGAGCTATGGCTACACCTTC.

The chain joins TRBV11-2 to TRBJ1-3; 8 nucleotides agree with TRBD1. The CDR3 is made up of 16 amino acids. Losses at the gene ends were 4 bases for V and 3 bases for J; bases not matched to a gene: 8. The germline V gene encodes CDR1 SGHAT and CDR2 FQNNGV. CDR3 residues: CASSSQGAPIGNTIYF. The CDR3 nucleotides are TGTGCCAGCAGCTCCCAGGGGGCGCCGATTGGAAACACCATATATTTT.

This clone ranks as large. The chain couples TRBV5-4 to TRBJ2-3; 12 bases match TRBD2. Germline CDR1 is SGHNT and CDR2 is YYREEE (reference sequence). The CDR3 totals 15 residues. Trimming cost V 3 bases and J 10 bases; bases outside gene matches: 9. This CDR3 reads CASSSASGGGQSQYF. The DNA of the CDR3 is TGTGCCAGCAGCTCTGCTAGCGGGGGGGGACAGTCGCAGTATTTT.

This sequence joins TRBV6-5 and TRBJ1-5, with unresolved D. V lost 2 bases to trimming and J lost 5 bases, with 7 bases between them. This CDR3 comprises 13 residues. The germline CDR1 and CDR2 sequences are MNHEY and SVGAGI. The CDR3 loop is CASSYREHQPQHF. The CDR3 DNA sequence: TGTGCCAGCAGTTACAGGGAGCATCAGCCCCAGCATTTT.

V and J are TRBV5-1 and TRBJ1-1; TRBD1 matches 9 bases. V shed 5 bases and J 2 bases; nucleotides not matched to a gene: 19. CDR3 length: 19 residues. The germline CDR1 and CDR2 sequences are SGHRS and YFSETQ. The CDR3 DNA follows: TGCGCCAGCAGTGGGGCCCTTGTCCGGGACAGGGCTAAAAACACTGAAGCTTTCTTT. It specifies CASSGALVRDRAKNTEAFF.

The chain links TRBV18 to TRBJ1-2; D is unclear. This CDR3 has 16 residues. V lost 1 base to trimming and J lost 4 bases, with 16 bases between them. CDR1 and CDR2 (germline): KGHSH, LQKENI. The CDR3 protein is CASSPQSYLPLYGYTF. CDR3 in DNA: TGTGCCAGCTCACCACAGTCCTACCTTCCACTCTATGGCTACACCTTC.

The chain couples TRBV27 to TRBJ1-1; D gene ambiguous. V shed 2 bases and J shed 0 bases, with 16 bases lying between them. This CDR3 comprises 17 residues. Germline V CDR1 and CDR2: MNHEY, SMNVEV (reference sequence). CDR3 DNA: TGTGCCAGCAGTTTAAGGAGGCGGGGTTCTTTGAACACTGAAGCTTTCTTT. Translating it yields CASSLRRRGSLNTEAFF.

The chain couples TRBV12-5 to TRBJ1-5; no clear D gene. The V gene lost 1 base and the J gene lost 5 bases, with 9 bases spanning the gap. Germline assignment: CDR1 LGHNT and CDR2 FRNRAP. The CDR3 spans 14 residues. The CDR3 DNA reads TGTGCTAGTGGTTTGGGCGGGTCCCATCAGCCCCAGCATTTT. It encodes CASGLGGSHQPQHF.